The TCR beta chain under discussion was sequenced for a study of graft-versus-host responses after intestinal transplantation. This CDR3 region has 17 residues. Trimming removed 3 bases from V and 0 bases from J; junction bases left unmatched: 7. CDR1 and CDR2 from the germline V gene are MGHRA and YSYEKL. Assay used: immunoSEQ multiplex PCR; TCRdb lists only in-frame clones, some missing. The sample includes tens of thousands of clones, roughly 95% of them seen just once. This clone was recorded once. Its cognate antigen is unknown. Findings and caveats of the study: Allografts carried high graft-versus-host to host-versus-graft clonal ratios in patients having graft-donor T cell macrochimerism. Recipient marrow showed GvH clones, some seen first in ileum or blood.

This chain uses TRBV4-1 with TRBJ2-1; 8 nucleotides align to TRBD2. This TCR derives from a human donor who was the organ donor for an intestinal transplant. Sequenced here: unstimulated CD8+ T cells sorted from spleen or lymph node cells, sampled before transplant. The CDR3 loop is CASSHRGGPSSYNEQFF. The CDR3 DNA reads TGCGCCAGCAGCCACCGCGGGGGGCCTAGCTCCTACAATGAGCAGTTCTTC.